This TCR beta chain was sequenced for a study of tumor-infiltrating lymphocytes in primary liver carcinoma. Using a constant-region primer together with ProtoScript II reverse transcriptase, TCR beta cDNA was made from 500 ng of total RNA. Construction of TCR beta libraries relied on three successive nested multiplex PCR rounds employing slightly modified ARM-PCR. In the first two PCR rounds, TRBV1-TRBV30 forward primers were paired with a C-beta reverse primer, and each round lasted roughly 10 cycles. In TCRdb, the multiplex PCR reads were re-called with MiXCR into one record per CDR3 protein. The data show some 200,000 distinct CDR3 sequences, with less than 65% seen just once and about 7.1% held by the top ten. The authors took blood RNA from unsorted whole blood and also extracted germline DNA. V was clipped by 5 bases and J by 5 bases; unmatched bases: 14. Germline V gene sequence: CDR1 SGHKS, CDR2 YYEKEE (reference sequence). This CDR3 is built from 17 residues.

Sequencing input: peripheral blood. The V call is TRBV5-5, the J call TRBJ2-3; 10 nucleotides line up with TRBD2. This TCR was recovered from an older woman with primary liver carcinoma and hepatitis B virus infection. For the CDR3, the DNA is TGTGCCAGCAGTCAGGGACCAGCGGGAGGGCCAGTAGATACGCAGTATTTT. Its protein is CASSQGPAGGPVDTQYF.